The present entry profiles one TCR beta chain with its context. Its specificity is unknown. The primer mix had 60 Vbeta and 13 Jbeta primers. TCRdb's copy holds only in-frame clones and misses some; the assay was immunoSEQ multiplex PCR. The table has 25,000 to 35,000 clones, about 60% seen once; the top ten hold over 20%. The length of the CDR3 is 15 residues. Losses at the gene ends were 5 bases for V and 0 bases for J; bases not matched to a gene: 7. In germline, CDR1 is SGHTA, CDR2 FQGNSA. The donors, nominally healthy at sampling, likely had unrecorded immune exposures. This sample was taken from a study of cytomegalovirus exposure and HLA in healthy donors. Whole-study results and caveats: With later analysis, a missense DCLRE1C variant became linked to TCR beta V- and J-gene trimming. Sequencing depth across donors, presence/absence analyses assumed, was roughly uniform.

The TCR sequence derives from a man aged 50-59 years in good health and CMV-seropositive. The chain links TRBV7-2 to TRBJ2-7; 7 nucleotides align to TRBD2. Sequencing was carried out using PBMCs. This chain's CDR3 is CASSELAVSSYEQYF. The CDR3 nucleotides are TGTGCCAGCAGCGAGCTAGCGGTAAGCTCCTACGAGCAGTACTTC.